This T cell receptor (beta chain) was sequenced for a study of blood T cells in healthy people across ages. Primed by a sample-barcoded 5' primer and a J-beta primer mix, a second PCR proceeded for about 7 to 11 cycles. Each TCR beta cDNA got a 12-nucleotide random molecular identifier. In TCRdb, the 5' RACE reads were re-called with MiXCR into one record per CDR3 protein. The sample contains about a million distinct CDR3 sequences, around 54% of which appear only once. The table lists this clonotype with a few counts. This TCR was sampled from a woman aged 60-70 years in good health. Sequenced: blood.

The CDR3 reads CASSLLDEQFF. CDR3 coding DNA: TGTGCCAGCAGCCTTCTCGATGAGCAGTTCTTC. This sequence joins TRBV3-1 and TRBJ2-1; no clear D. The CDR3 has 11 amino acids. Trimming removed 4 bases at V and 8 bases at J, with 6 bases between. Germline CDR1 and CDR2: LGHDT and YNNKEL (reference sequence).